Each of the 17 T cell receptor beta chains below was sequenced from the same sample in a study of blood T cells in healthy people across ages. It was with a sample-barcoded 5' primer and a J-beta primer mix that a second PCR of roughly 6 to 12 cycles was run. TCRdb reanalysed the 5' RACE reads using MiXCR and keeps one entry per CDR3 protein. The sample includes about 1.8 million distinct CDR3 sequences, about 49% of them seen just once. The material sequenced was blood. The receptors stem from a woman aged 40 to 50 in good health.

This chain uses TRBV6-2 or TRBV6-3 with TRBJ1-5; tentative D call: TRBD1 (6 bases). Trimming left V 5 bases short and J 6 bases short, with 17 bases between. Germline assignment: CDR1 MNHEY and CDR2 SVGEGT. This CDR3 comprises 15 residues. The CDR3, as DNA: TGTGCCAGCAGTCAGACAGAGACCAGGGGTCAGCCCCAGCATTTT. Translated, it gives CASSQTETRGQPQHF.

A note on this clonotype: The junction departs from the called germline gene at one end, perhaps through a read error. The V and J genes are TRBV7-9 and TRBJ1-1, with D perhaps matching TRBD1 (5 bases). CDR1 and CDR2 from the germline V gene are SEHNR and FQNEAQ (reference sequence). This CDR3 spans 15 amino acids. CDR3 sequence (DNA): TGTGTCAGCAGCATCGGAGGCGGGGGGAACACTGAAGCTTTCTTT. This translates into CVSSIGGGGNTEAFF. Filled out from reference TRBV7-9 and TRBJ1-1, the complete variable domain reads DTGVSQNPRHKITKRGQNVTFRCDPISEHNRLYWYRQTLGQGPEFLTYFQNEAQLEKSRLLSDRFSAERPKGSFSTLEIQRTEQGDSAMYLCVSSIGGGGNTEAFFGQGTRLTVV.

This clonotype came up many times. The chain joins TRBV13 to TRBJ2-7; 7 bases are a match to TRBD2. The germline gives CDR1 PRHDT, CDR2 FYEKMQ (reference sequence). The CDR3 is 13 amino acids. The J segment lost 1 base and the V segment lost 3 bases, leaving 0 bases of the junction unmatched. CDR3 loop: CASSFGRSYEQYF. The DNA of the CDR3 is TGTGCCAGCAGCTTCGGGAGGTCCTACGAGCAGTACTTC.

The chain joins TRBV27 to TRBJ1-2; D possibly corresponds to TRBD1 (5 bases). This CDR3 comprises 15 residues. Germline CDR1 is MNHEY and CDR2 is SMNVEV (reference sequence). With 3 bases removed from V and 5 bases from J, the gap between germline ends came to 16 bases. Here the CDR3 DNA reads TGTGCCAGCAGTTTGCACCCACAGGAGCGGTATGGCTACACCTTC. This encodes CASSLHPQERYGYTF.

This clonotype was seen a few times. V and J are TRBV6-2 or TRBV6-3 and TRBJ2-1; 9 nucleotides agree with TRBD1. Germline V lookup: CDR1 MNHEY, CDR2 SVGEGT. The CDR3 contains 17 residues. Trimming at V came to 5 bases and at J to 5 bases, leaving 13 bases not matched to a gene. The chain's CDR3 is CASSALQGALGDNEQFF. The CDR3 nucleotides read TGTGCCAGCAGTGCCTTACAGGGGGCGTTGGGTGACAATGAGCAGTTCTTC.

This clonotype was seen a few times. The J gene is TRBJ2-3, the V gene TRBV7-2, with no clear D. Germline CDR1 and CDR2: SGHTA and FQGNSA. Trimming shortened V by 4 bases and J by 1 base, and 18 bases separated the two germline ends. The CDR3 covers 17 residues. The CDR3 protein is CASSYTSRQVGTDTQYF. CDR3 bases: TGTGCCAGCAGCTACACGTCTCGGCAGGTTGGCACAGATACGCAGTATTTT.

In its sample, this clonotype was seen many times. This chain connects TRBV29-1 to TRBJ2-5; possible D gene TRBD1, 6 bases. CDR3 length equals 13 residues. With 5 bases removed from V and 1 base from J, the gap between germline ends came to 11 bases. CDR1 and CDR2 (germline): SQVTM, ANQGSEA. DNA for the CDR3: TGCAGCGTTAACAGGGTCTCCCAAGAGACCCAGTACTTC. Translated, it gives CSVNRVSQETQYF. Complete variable domain (other parts from reference TRBV29-1 and TRBJ2-5): SAVISQKPSRDICQRGTSLTIQCQVDSQVTMMFWYRQQPGQSLTLIATANQGSEATYESGFVIDKFPISRPNLTFSTLTVSNMSPEDSSIYLCSVNRVSQETQYFGPGTRLLVL.

The table lists this clonotype with many counts. V and J are TRBV7-3 and TRBJ2-6; D is possibly TRBD1 (6 bases). The CDR3 is 14 amino acids. Germline V gene sequence: CDR1 SGHTA, CDR2 FQGTGA. The V end was cut by 5 bases, the J end by 9 bases, with 14 bases between. In nucleotides, the CDR3 is TGTGCCAGCAGCCTAGGGGACAACTACAACGTCCTGACTTTC. It specifies CASSLGDNYNVLTF.

The chain couples TRBV9 to TRBJ2-5, with D perhaps matching TRBD1 or TRBD2 (5 bases each). Per the germline V gene, CDR1 is SGDLS and CDR2 is YYNGEE. Trimming stripped 0 bases from V and 5 bases from J, with 11 bases between. This CDR3 has 14 amino acids. CDR3 DNA sequence: TGTGCCAGCAGCGTAGCTGGGACGACGGAGACCCAGTACTTC. Residues: CASSVAGTTETQYF.

This clonotype was counted a single time. The chain's CDR3 is CASSETRGAEAFF. Written as DNA, the CDR3 is TGTGCCAGCAGTGAGACAAGGGGGGCTGAAGCTTTCTTT. V and J are TRBV27 and TRBJ1-1, with a tentative D call TRBD1 (6 bases). Germline V lookup: CDR1 MNHEY, CDR2 SMNVEV (reference sequence). The germline V and J ends were trimmed by 5 bases and 6 bases, with 13 bases remaining between them. This CDR3 comprises 13 residues.

The V call is TRBV20-1, the J call TRBJ1-5; 7 bases are a match to TRBD1. V was pared by 4 bases and J by 2 bases, with 5 bases of the junction left unmatched. Germline V lookup: CDR1 DFQATT, CDR2 SNEGSKA (reference sequence). This CDR3 region has 14 residues. The CDR3 loop reads CSATGGSGNQPQHF. CDR3 nucleotides: TGCAGTGCTACAGGGGGATCGGGCAATCAGCCCCAGCATTTT.

The chain is built from TRBV7-9 and TRBJ2-7, with 7 bases aligning to TRBD1. J was trimmed by 5 bases and V by 0 bases; bases with no gene match: 16. The CDR3 contains 18 residues. Germline V gives CDR1 SEHNR, CDR2 FQNEAQ (reference sequence). The CDR3 region has the DNA TGTGCCAGCAGCTTAGCTCCCATCCGGGACAGAGAATCCGACGAGCAGTACTTC. This gives the protein CASSLAPIRDRESDEQYF.

V usage is TRBV6-1 and J usage is TRBJ1-2; the D gene is possibly TRBD1 (5 bases). There are 14 residues in the CDR3. V lost 1 base to trimming and J lost 7 bases, with 13 bases between them. Germline values: CDR1 MNHNS, CDR2 SASEGT. In nucleotides, the CDR3 is TGTGCCAGCAGTGAAGGTCCGGGGACTCGTGGCTACACCTTC. Protein: CASSEGPGTRGYTF.

This clonotype was counted a few times. V and J are TRBV7-9 and TRBJ2-6; D is possibly TRBD1 (6 bases). The CDR3 totals 15 residues. Looked up from germline, CDR1 is SEHNR and CDR2 is FQNEAQ (reference sequence). Trimming pared 4 bases from V and 7 bases from J, leaving 14 bases between. The CDR3 DNA sequence: TGTGCCAGCAGCTCCAGGGGCTATGGTGCCAACGTCCTGACTTTC. It encodes CASSSRGYGANVLTF.

In its sample, this clonotype was seen a few times. The V and J genes are TRBV3-1 and TRBJ1-1; 12 nucleotides align to TRBD1. J was trimmed by 0 bases and V by 4 bases; bases with no gene match: 6. CDR3 length equals 17 residues. Germline V gives CDR1 LGHDT, CDR2 YNNKEL (reference sequence). The CDR3 nucleotides are TGTGCCAGCAGCCCGAGGGACAGGGGGCGCATGAACACTGAAGCTTTCTTT. Translation gives CASSPRDRGRMNTEAFF.

This chain connects TRBV6-2 or TRBV6-3 to TRBJ2-3, with D possibly matching TRBD1 (5 bases). V dropped 4 bases and J dropped 6 bases, with 20 bases sitting between them. Germline values: CDR1 MNHEY, CDR2 SVGEGT. The CDR3 loop spans 16 amino acids. CDR3 sequence reads: CASSSRRVGPSDTQYF. The CDR3 DNA follows: TGTGCCAGCAGTTCCCGCAGGGTAGGTCCCTCCGATACGCAGTATTTT.

This clonotype was seen at least ten times. The junction departs from germline at one end; a sequencing error may be responsible. This chain links TRBV5-1 with TRBJ2-5; weak D call: TRBD2 (5 bases). The CDR3 is 13 residues long. Germline V gene sequence: CDR1 SGHRS, CDR2 YFSETQ. CDR3 loop: CASSLEGVETQYF. The DNA of the CDR3 is TGTGCCAGCAGCTTAGAGGGCGTGGAGACCCAGTACTTC.